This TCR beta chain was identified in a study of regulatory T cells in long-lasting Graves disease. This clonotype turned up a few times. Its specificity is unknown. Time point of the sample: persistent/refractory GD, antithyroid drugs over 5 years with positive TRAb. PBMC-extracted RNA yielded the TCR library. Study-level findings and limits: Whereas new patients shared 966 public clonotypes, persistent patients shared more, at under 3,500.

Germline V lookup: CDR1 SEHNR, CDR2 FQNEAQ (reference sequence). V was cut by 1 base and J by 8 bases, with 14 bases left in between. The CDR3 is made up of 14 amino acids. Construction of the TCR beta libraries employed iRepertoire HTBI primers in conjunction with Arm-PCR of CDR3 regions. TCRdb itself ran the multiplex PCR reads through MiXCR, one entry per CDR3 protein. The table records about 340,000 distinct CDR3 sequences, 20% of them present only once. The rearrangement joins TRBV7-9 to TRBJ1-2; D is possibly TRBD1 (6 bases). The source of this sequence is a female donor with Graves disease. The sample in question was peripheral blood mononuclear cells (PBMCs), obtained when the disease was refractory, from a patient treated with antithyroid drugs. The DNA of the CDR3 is TGTGCCAGCAGCTTAGAGGGGGGGCCATTGGGCTACACCTTC. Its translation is CASSLEGGPLGYTF.